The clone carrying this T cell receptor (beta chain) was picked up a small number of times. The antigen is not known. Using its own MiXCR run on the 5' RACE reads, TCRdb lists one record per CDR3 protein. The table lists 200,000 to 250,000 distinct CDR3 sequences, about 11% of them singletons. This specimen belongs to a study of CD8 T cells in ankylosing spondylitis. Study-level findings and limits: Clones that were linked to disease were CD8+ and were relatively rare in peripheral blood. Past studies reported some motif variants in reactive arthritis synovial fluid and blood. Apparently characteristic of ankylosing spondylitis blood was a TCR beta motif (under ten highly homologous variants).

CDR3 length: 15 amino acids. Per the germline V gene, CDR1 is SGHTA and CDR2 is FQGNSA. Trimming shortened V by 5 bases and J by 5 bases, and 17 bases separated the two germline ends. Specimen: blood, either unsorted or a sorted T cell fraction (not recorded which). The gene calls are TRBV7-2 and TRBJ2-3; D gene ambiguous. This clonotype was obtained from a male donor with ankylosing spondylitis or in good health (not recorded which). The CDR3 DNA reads TGTGCCAGCAGCCCTGGTTCCGCGCGTGAAGATACGCAGTATTTT. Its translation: CASSPGSAREDTQYF.